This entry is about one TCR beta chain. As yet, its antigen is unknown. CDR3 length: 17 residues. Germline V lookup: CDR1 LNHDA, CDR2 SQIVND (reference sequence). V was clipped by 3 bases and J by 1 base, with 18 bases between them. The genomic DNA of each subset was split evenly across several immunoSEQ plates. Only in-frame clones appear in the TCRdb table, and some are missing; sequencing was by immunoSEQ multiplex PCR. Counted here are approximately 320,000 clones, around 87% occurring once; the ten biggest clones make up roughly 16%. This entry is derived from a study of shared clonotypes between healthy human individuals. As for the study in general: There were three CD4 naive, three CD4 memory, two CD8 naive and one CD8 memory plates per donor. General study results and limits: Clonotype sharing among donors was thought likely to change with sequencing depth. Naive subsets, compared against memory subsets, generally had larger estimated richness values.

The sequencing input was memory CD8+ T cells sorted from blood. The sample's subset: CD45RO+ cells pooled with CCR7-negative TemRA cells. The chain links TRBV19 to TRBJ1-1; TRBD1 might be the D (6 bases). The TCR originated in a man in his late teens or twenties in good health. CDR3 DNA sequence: TGTGCCAGTAGTATCCCGCGGACAGCAATACCGAACACTGAAGCTTTCTTT. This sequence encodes CASSIPRTAIPNTEAFF.